A single T cell receptor beta chain is shown here with its context. Its antigen is undetermined. Noted time point: week 11, during vaccination. Vaccination used 300 ug of mutant IDH1 20-mer peptide per dose, with topical imiquimod. The source of the sample is a study of a mutant IDH1 vaccine in newly diagnosed glioma. Across the whole study: Following radiotherapy alone, or alongside temozolomide cycles, vaccination was started after an interval of 4-6 weeks.

Sequencing used immunoSEQ multiplex PCR; TCRdb keeps in-frame clones, though not all of them. The sample holds about 130,000 clones, just under 80% seen once. The origin of this receptor is a man in his forties with glioma. This material consisted of PBMCs, taken from a glioma patient whose treatment included an IDH1 peptide vaccine.

The CDR3 sequence: CASSVSWVRGQFAYEQYF. The CDR3 DNA follows: TGTGCCAGCAGCGTAAGTTGGGTCCGGGGACAATTCGCCTACGAGCAGTACTTC. The V gene is TRBV9, the J gene TRBJ2-7, with a tentative D call TRBD1 (6 bases). Germline CDR1 SGDLS, CDR2 YYNGEE. The CDR3 loop spans 18 amino acids. Trimming removed 1 base at V and 2 bases at J, with 22 bases between.